The clone carrying this TCR beta chain was detected many times. The investigators amplified TCR beta CDR3 regions from RNA transcripts. The TCR CDR3 was amplified in a first-round RT-PCR using the HTBI primer set. TCRdb itself ran the multiplex PCR reads through MiXCR, one entry per CDR3 protein. Here the sample spans hundreds of thousands of distinct CDR3 sequences, about two fifths being singletons. The CDR3 spans 12 residues. The germline gives CDR1 ENHRY, CDR2 SYGVKD. V lost 2 bases and J 4 bases, leaving 3 bases between the germline ends. These data belong to a study of T cells in Graves' hyperthyroidism and ophthalmopathy. Graves' hyperthyroidism qualified as stable when ophthalmopathy did not progress within 18 months. Hyperthyroidism had been newly diagnosed in patients aged 18 to 65, and its duration was under 2 months. Fresh peripheral blood, approximately 9.7 ml, was the source of the PBMCs.

This sequence originates from a man younger than 30 with Graves' hyperthyroidism. The chain links TRBV10-3 to TRBJ1-3; no clear D gene. The sequencing input was blood. In DNA, the CDR3 is TGTGCCATCAGTGAGACGGGAAACACCATATATTTT. Protein: CAISETGNTIYF.